One sample yielded the 13 T cell receptor beta chains listed below, sequenced in a study of T cell repertoires in cytomegalovirus infection. Using its own MiXCR run on the reads, TCRdb lists one record per CDR3 protein. The data contain hundreds of thousands of distinct CDR3 sequences, about 33% of them seen just once; the ten biggest clones take up roughly 17%. For these TCRs, the target antigens are not known. The sequencing here drew on cultured PBMCs, taken from culture after CMV antigen stimulation. The receptors come from a human donor in good health (CMV status not recorded). Some clones in this sample may be carry-over from other donors' samples.

This clonotype has a handful of counts. V is TRBV12-3 or TRBV12-4 and J is TRBJ2-5; maybe TRBD2 (5 bases). The CDR3 is made up of 15 amino acids. The V and J ends lost 5 bases and 2 bases respectively, with 15 bases between them. DNA for the CDR3: TGTGCCAGCAGTCCCGAGGACTCACCGCAAGAGACCCAGTACTTC. It specifies CASSPEDSPQETQYF.

The CDR3 nucleotides read TGTGCCAGCAGCCAGGGTGTGGCAAATGAAAAACTGTTTTTT. Protein: CASSQGVANEKLFF. The chain couples TRBV7-2 to TRBJ1-4; D is possibly TRBD1 (5 bases). Looked up from germline, CDR1 is SGHTA and CDR2 is FQGNSA. The CDR3 consists of 14 residues. V was trimmed by 5 bases and J by 5 bases, leaving 12 bases between them. The whole variable domain, remainder taken from reference TRBV7-2 and TRBJ1-4, is GAGVSQSPSNKVTEKGKDVELRCDPISGHTALYWYRQSLGQGLEFLIYFQGNSAPDKSGLPSDRFSAERTGGSVSTLTIQRTQQEDSAVYLCASSQGVANEKLFFGSGTQLSVL.

This sequence joins TRBV12-3 or TRBV12-4 and TRBJ2-7, with 8 bases that match TRBD1. The CDR3 totals 15 residues. V trimming: 5 bases; J trimming: 2 bases; junction bases outside the gene matches: 8. CDR3 amino acids: CASSPGQGTPYEQYV. DNA of the CDR3: TGTGCCAGCAGTCCTGGACAGGGTACCCCCTACGAGCAGTACGTC.

Only one count was recorded for this clonotype. The chain combines TRBV20-1 with TRBJ2-7; perhaps TRBD2 as D (6 bases). V lost 3 bases to trimming and J lost 3 bases, with 12 bases between them. CDR3 size: 13 residues. Germline values: CDR1 DFQATT, CDR2 SNEGSKA (reference sequence). CDR3 bases: TGCAGTGCTAGGGAACTAGCCCTCTACGAGCAGTACTTC. Protein sequence: CSARELALYEQYF.

CDR3 DNA: TGTGCCAGCACATACAGGGGACCTTATGGCTACACCTTC. Its protein is CASTYRGPYGYTF. The chain couples TRBV6-2 or TRBV6-3 to TRBJ1-2; 7 nucleotides match TRBD1. CDR3 size: 13 residues. The V segment lost 7 bases and the J segment 5 bases; nucleotides outside the gene matches: 7. Germline V gene lookup returns CDR1 MNHEY and CDR2 SVGEGT.

This clonotype showed up just a few times. This sequence joins TRBV12-5 and TRBJ2-2; 13 nucleotides line up with TRBD2. The CDR3 runs 17 residues. Looked up from germline, CDR1 is LGHNT and CDR2 is FRNRAP. V was pared by 2 bases and J by 4 bases, with 4 bases of the junction left unmatched. CDR3 bases: TGTGCTAGTGGTTTGCGACTAGCGGGAGGTGGCACCGGGGAGCTGTTTTTT. As protein: CASGLRLAGGGTGELFF.

This clonotype was seen a few times. V gene TRBV7-6 combines with J gene TRBJ1-1, with D hard to call. V gave up 1 base and J gave up 0 bases, with 9 bases separating them. The CDR3 runs to 15 residues. In germline, CDR1 is SGHVS, CDR2 FNYEAQ. The CDR3 reads CASSLGASLNTEAFF. The CDR3, as DNA: TGTGCCAGCAGCTTAGGTGCCTCCCTGAACACTGAAGCTTTCTTT. The full variable domain, with the rest looked up from reference TRBV7-6 and TRBJ1-1, is GAGVSQSPRYKVTKRGQDVALRCDPISGHVSLYWYRQALGQGPEFLTYFNYEAQQDKSGLPNDRFSAERPEGSISTLTIQRTEQRDSAMYRCASSLGASLNTEAFFGQGTRLTVV.

The genes are TRBV23-1 and TRBJ2-1; D gene ambiguous. TRBV23-1 is an ORF, with its function uncertain. V was cut by 0 bases and J by 0 bases, with 6 bases left in between. The CDR3 totals 15 residues. The CDR3 spells CASSQSNISYNEQFF. CDR3 DNA: TGCGCCAGCAGTCAATCGAACATCTCCTACAATGAGCAGTTCTTC.

The genes are TRBV7-2 and TRBJ1-5; TRBD1 is a possible D gene (6 bases). The ends were cut back, 1 base at V and 5 bases at J, with 9 bases in the middle. Germline loops: CDR1 SGHTA, CDR2 FQGNSA. The CDR3 contains 14 residues. CDR3 region: CASSLGGGDQPQHF. The CDR3, as DNA: TGTGCCAGCAGCTTAGGGGGGGGCGATCAGCCCCAGCATTTT.

The chain uses TRBV6-1 and TRBJ2-6; the D gene could be TRBD1 or TRBD2 (6 bases each). CDR3 length: 13 residues. V was cut by 6 bases and J by 4 bases, with 7 bases left in between. Germline V CDR1 and CDR2: MNHNS, SASEGT. As DNA, the CDR3 is TGTGCCAGCAGGGGGGGCGGGGCCAACGTCCTGACTTTC. Its protein product is CASRGGGANVLTF.

The chain has TRBV7-2 and TRBJ2-6; maybe TRBD1 (6 bases). CDR3 size: 18 residues. Germline CDR1 is SGHTA and CDR2 is FQGNSA. Trimming shortened V by 5 bases and J by 0 bases, and 17 bases separated the two germline ends. CDR3 nucleotide sequence: TGTGCCAGCAGCACGAGACAGGCTACCTACTCTGGGGCCAACGTCCTGACTTTC. Amino acid sequence: CASSTRQATYSGANVLTF.

This clonotype was detected a few times. CDR3 in amino acids: CASSLGRAGDHTEAFF. The CDR3 DNA follows: TGTGCCAGCAGCTTAGGGCGCGCAGGGGATCACACTGAAGCTTTCTTT. This sequence joins TRBV7-9 and TRBJ1-1; perhaps TRBD1 as D (6 bases). V was trimmed by 1 base and J by 3 bases, leaving 15 bases between them. Germline V gene sequence: CDR1 SEHNR, CDR2 FQNEAQ (reference sequence). The CDR3 contains 16 residues.

The chain joins TRBV7-2 to TRBJ2-7, with D possibly being TRBD1 (5 bases). This CDR3 is built from 15 residues. The ends were cut back, 3 bases at V and 0 bases at J, with 12 bases in the middle. Germline CDR1 is SGHTA and CDR2 is FQGNSA. The CDR3 DNA reads TGTGCCAGCAGCTTTGGGGCGCAGTCCTCCTACGAGCAGTACTTC. Amino acid sequence: CASSFGAQSSYEQYF.